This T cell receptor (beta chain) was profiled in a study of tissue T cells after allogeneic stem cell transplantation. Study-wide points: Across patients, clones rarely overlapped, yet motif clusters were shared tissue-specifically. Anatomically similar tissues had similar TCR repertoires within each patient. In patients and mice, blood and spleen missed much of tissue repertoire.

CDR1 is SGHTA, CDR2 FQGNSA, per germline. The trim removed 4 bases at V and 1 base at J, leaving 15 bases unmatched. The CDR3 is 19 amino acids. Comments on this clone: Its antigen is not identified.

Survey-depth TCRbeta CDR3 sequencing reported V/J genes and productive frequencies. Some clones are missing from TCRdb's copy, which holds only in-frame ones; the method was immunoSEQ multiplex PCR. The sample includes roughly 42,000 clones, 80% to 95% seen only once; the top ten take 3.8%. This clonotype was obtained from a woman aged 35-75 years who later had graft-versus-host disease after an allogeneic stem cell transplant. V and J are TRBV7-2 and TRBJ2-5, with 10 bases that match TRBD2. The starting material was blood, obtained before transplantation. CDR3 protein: CASSSRGPGTSASQETQYF. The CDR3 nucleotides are TGTGCCAGCAGCTCGCGCGGTCCCGGGACTAGCGCTTCCCAAGAGACCCAGTACTTC.